This TCR beta chain was observed in a study of control samples from healthy donors and cancer patients. Here immunoSEQ multiplex PCR was the method, and the copy in TCRdb shows in-frame clones only, minus some. This sample has around 100,000 clones, with 88% found just once. Trimming removed 10 bases from V and 8 bases from J; junction bases left unmatched: 11. The CDR3 covers 13 residues. Germline V gene sequence: CDR1 LNHNV, CDR2 YYDKDF (reference sequence). The V and J genes are TRBV15 and TRBJ1-3, with 7 positions matching TRBD1. The sample was blood. The source is a man aged 25 to 40 in good health. This CDR3 reads CAISTGAGDTIYF. The DNA of the CDR3 is TGTGCCATATCCACAGGGGCCGGGGACACCATATATTTT.